One sample yielded the 10 T cell receptor beta chains listed below, sequenced in a study of radiotherapy plus CTLA-4 blockade in lung cancer (dated by TCRdb to the late 2010s). Libraries were constructed by the immunoSEQ multiplex PCR assay. Not all clones reach the TCRdb copy of this immuneACCESS table, which keeps in-frame sequences only. Checked studies attribute under half of the gap to unresolved V genes and leave the rest unexplained. The table for this sample lists approximately 47,000 clones; roughly 80% of them were counted only once. Approximately 3.3% of the sample rests with the top ten. This material consisted of peripheral blood, taken from a patient treated with radiotherapy plus ipilimumab. The origin of the receptors is a human donor with non-small cell lung cancer who had stable disease on radiotherapy plus ipilimumab.

The V call is TRBV19, the J call TRBJ2-5; 9 positions match TRBD2. The better agreement between TRBJ2-7 and the DNA end casts doubt on the J call. This CDR3 is 15 amino acids long. From germline, CDR1 is LNHDA and CDR2 SQIVND (reference sequence). The CDR3 reads CASSIGLAGAYEQYF. The CDR3 DNA is TGTGCCAGTAGTATAGGTTTAGCGGGAGCCTACGAGCAGTACTTC.

The genes are TRBV7-8 and TRBJ1-2; TRBD1 is a possible D gene (6 bases). V lost 0 bases, J lost 9 bases, and 8 bases lay in between. Germline values: CDR1 SGHVS, CDR2 FQNEAQ. This CDR3 comprises 12 residues. CDR3 in amino acids: CASSLAQGSYTF. For the CDR3, the DNA is TGTGCCAGCAGCTTAGCGCAGGGGAGCTACACCTTC.

The rearrangement links TRBV5-4 to TRBJ2-5; D gene unclear. The V and J ends lost 0 bases and 2 bases respectively, with 8 bases between them. CDR1 and CDR2 (germline): SGHNT, YYREEE (reference sequence). This CDR3 region has 14 residues. The CDR3 bases are TGTGCCAGCAGCTTGGCCGTACAGCAAGAGACCCAGTACTTC. Translating it yields CASSLAVQQETQYF.

This chain joins TRBV28 and TRBJ2-7, with 7 positions matching TRBD2. Germline loops: CDR1 MDHEN, CDR2 SYDVKM. This CDR3 has 15 amino acids. Trimming cost V 6 bases and J 2 bases; bases outside gene matches: 10. CDR3 in amino acids: CASSSPPGRTYEQYF. CDR3 sequence (DNA): TGTGCCAGCAGCTCCCCGCCCGGGAGGACCTACGAGCAGTACTTC.

The gene calls are TRBV5-1 and TRBJ2-7; perhaps TRBD2 as D (6 bases). The length of the CDR3 is 13 residues. Trimming shortened V by 4 bases and J by 0 bases, and 8 bases separated the two germline ends. Germline CDR1 is SGHRS and CDR2 is YFSETQ. The CDR3 loop reads CASSPDYSYEQYF. The DNA of the CDR3 is TGCGCCAGCAGCCCGGACTACTCCTACGAGCAGTACTTC.

The gene calls are TRBV7-8 and TRBJ1-5; 7 nucleotides agree with TRBD1. This CDR3 region has 17 residues. Trimming cost V 2 bases and J 6 bases; bases outside gene matches: 13. CDR1 and CDR2 from the germline V gene are SGHVS and FQNEAQ. The CDR3 nucleotides read TGTGCCAGCAGCTTATCGGCCGGGACAGTGTTTGGTCAGCCCCAGCATTTT. Translating gives CASSLSAGTVFGQPQHF.

The chain carries TRBV5-1 and TRBJ2-1, with 12 bases lining up with TRBD1. Germline-derived CDR1 and CDR2 are SGHRS and YFSETQ. After removal of 4 bases from V and 4 bases from J, the junction contained 3 bases not matched to a gene. This CDR3 contains 15 residues. CDR3 protein: CASSPGQGAYNEQFF. CDR3 bases: TGCGCCAGCAGCCCGGGACAGGGGGCTTACAATGAGCAGTTCTTC.

The rearrangement joins TRBV7-2 to TRBJ2-4, with a possible D match to TRBD1 (5 bases). Germline V gene sequence: CDR1 SGHTA, CDR2 FQGNSA. V was shortened by 1 base and J by 9 bases, with 7 bases between the two germline ends. The CDR3 has 12 residues. The CDR3, as DNA: TGTGCCAGCAGCTTAGGGCAGGGCATTCAGTACTTC. The encoded protein is CASSLGQGIQYF.

The V gene is TRBV5-1, the J gene TRBJ1-1; D is perhaps TRBD1 (6 bases). The CDR3 extends over 15 amino acids. Germline-derived CDR1 and CDR2 are SGHRS and YFSETQ. The V and J ends lost 2 bases and 6 bases respectively, with 17 bases between them. CDR3 loop: CASSLFTGSSSEAFF. DNA for the CDR3: TGCGCCAGCAGCTTATTTACAGGGTCTTCGTCTGAAGCTTTCTTT.

V is TRBV7-8 and J is TRBJ1-5, with 7 bases identical to TRBD1. This CDR3 has 16 residues. Germline trimming cut 3 bases from V and 0 bases from J; bases unmatched to any gene: 5. Germline-derived CDR1 and CDR2 are SGHVS and FQNEAQ. The CDR3 bases are TGTGCCAGCAGCTTCGACAGGGCGCGTAGCAATCAGCCCCAGCATTTT. This gives the protein CASSFDRARSNQPQHF.